Listed below are T cell receptor beta chains from one sample, sequenced in a study of blood T cells in healthy people across ages. TCRdb recomputed calls from the 5' RACE reads with MiXCR, one row per CDR3 protein. The table includes more than 650,000 distinct CDR3 sequences, roughly 50% detected once. Sequencing was carried out using blood. The receptors shown here come from a man aged 80 or over in good health. Both conserved end residues are part of each CDR3. The D gene is left open where the match is weak. Expanded clones get a size class; other rows say once, few or many, or leave the size out.

>.|TRBV20-1|.|TRBJ2-1
TGCAGTGCTAAGAGGGTAGCGGACTCCTACAATGAGCAGTTCTTC
CSAKRVADSYNEQFF
>few|TRBV2|.|TRBJ2-6
TGTGCCAGCAGCGAGGCCCGCTCTGGGGCCAACGTCCTGACTTTC
CASSEARSGANVLTF
>.|TRBV7-2|TRBD2|TRBJ2-5
TGTGCCAGCAGCCCAAGCACTAGCGTCGATGAGACCCAGTACTTC
CASSPSTSVDETQYF
>many|TRBV29-1|.|TRBJ2-7
TGCAGCGTTGTGCAGGCATCCTACGAGCAGTACTTC
CSVVQASYEQYF
>few|TRBV9|TRBD2|TRBJ2-1
TGTGCCAGCAGCCCCCCGGGAGGGTTTGACAATGAGCAGTTCTTC
CASSPPGGFDNEQFF
>.|TRBV5-1|TRBD2|TRBJ2-1
TGCGCCAGCAGCCCGGGACTAGCGGGAGCCCCGGGCAATGAGCAGTTCTTC
CASSPGLAGAPGNEQFF
>few|TRBV3-1|TRBD2|TRBJ2-1
TGTGCCAGCAGCCTAGGACTAGCGGAATTGGCGGGGTTCTTC
CASSLGLAELAGFF
>.|TRBV11-3|.|TRBJ2-5
TGTGCCAGCAGCTCGGATGGTGTGGAGACCCAGTACTTC
CASSSDGVETQYF
>.|TRBV2|.|TRBJ2-4
TGTGCCAGCGGGCGGGATGCCAAAAACATTCAGTACTTC
CASGRDAKNIQYF
>.|TRBV6-1|.|TRBJ2-5
TGTGCCAGCAGTCTCCGGGACTCCCGCGGAGAGCAGTACTTC
CASSLRDSRGEQYF
>.|TRBV5-4|.|TRBJ2-7
TGTGCCAGCAGCTTGGAACGGGAGACTCCCTACGAGCAGTACTTC
CASSLERETPYEQYF
>.|TRBV12-3/TRBV12-4|TRBD1|TRBJ1-2
TGTGCCAGCAGTCTACGACAGGGGTCCGGTGGCTACACCTTC
CASSLRQGSGGYTF
>.|TRBV10-3|TRBD2|TRBJ2-7
TGTGCCATCAGTGCAGGCGGGAGAATCTACGAGCAGTACTTC
CAISAGGRIYEQYF
>.|TRBV7-9|.|TRBJ1-1
TGTGCCAGCAGCCCGGGCGGACAGTATAACACTGAAGCTTTCTTT
CASSPGGQYNTEAFF
>.|TRBV3-1|.|TRBJ2-7
TGTGCCAGCAGCCAAGATAGAAAGGGCTACGAGCAGTACTTC
CASSQDRKGYEQYF
>.|TRBV20-1|.|TRBJ2-1
TGCAGTGCTAGGCGTGGGGAAGCGGGCAATGAGCAGTTCTTC
CSARRGEAGNEQFF
>.|TRBV7-9|.|TRBJ2-7
TGTGCCAGCAGCCCCCTCAGACTCGGTGAGCAGTACTTC
CASSPLRLGEQYF
>.|TRBV3-1|.|TRBJ1-1
TGTGCCAGCACCTTGACACCACTGAACACTGAAGCTTTCTTT
CASTLTPLNTEAFF
>.|TRBV7-9|TRBD1|TRBJ2-7
TGTGCCAGCAGCCCTAGGGCGGGACAGGGGGCGAACAATGAGCAGTACTTC
CASSPRAGQGANNEQYF
>.|TRBV29-1|TRBD2|TRBJ2-5
TGCAGCACCAGCGGGAGGGGATGGGAGACCCAGTACTTC
CSTSGRGWETQYF
>.|TRBV10-2|TRBD2|TRBJ2-7
TGCGCCAGCAGAATAGGGGCTAGCGGGAGCCACGAGCAGTACTTC
CASRIGASGSHEQYF
>.|TRBV20-1|TRBD1|TRBJ1-2
TGCAGTGCTCCCCCACCGGGACAGAACTATGGCTACACCTTC
CSAPPPGQNYGYTF
>.|TRBV5-1|TRBD1|TRBJ2-5
TGCGCCAGCAGCTTGCCAAGAGTGCAGGGGGCTGGAGAGACCCAGTACTTC
CASSLPRVQGAGETQYF
>.|TRBV7-8|TRBD1|TRBJ2-5
TGTGCCAGCAGCCCCGATTTTCTGACAGGGGAGACCCAGTACTTC
CASSPDFLTGETQYF
>.|TRBV7-2|TRBD1|TRBJ1-1
TGTGCCAGCAGCTTATTAGGACAGGGGTTCGGGAACACTGAAGCTTTCTTT
CASSLLGQGFGNTEAFF
>.|TRBV5-1|.|TRBJ2-5
TGCGCCAGCAGCAAATATACAGGGAATCTGGAGACCCAGTACTTC
CASSKYTGNLETQYF
>.|TRBV5-6|.|TRBJ2-6
TGTGCCAGCAGCCTCAGGAACTCTGGGGCCAACGTCCTGACTTTC
CASSLRNSGANVLTF
>.|TRBV6-1|.|TRBJ2-7
TGTGCCAGTACAGGGCCGGGGGCCCTCTACGAGCAGTACTTC
CASTGPGALYEQYF
>.|TRBV9|TRBD2|TRBJ2-5
TGTGCCAGCAGTCCCACCGGGACTAGCGCTCGACAAGAGACCCAGTACTTC
CASSPTGTSARQETQYF
>.|TRBV7-6|.|TRBJ2-1
TGTGCCAGCAGATTGACCCCCTCCTACAATGAGCAGTTCTTC
CASRLTPSYNEQFF
>.|TRBV5-1|.|TRBJ2-5
TGCGCCAGCAGCTTGGGACAGTCCCAAGAGACCCAGTACTTC
CASSLGQSQETQYF
>few|TRBV7-9|.|TRBJ1-6
TGTGCCAGCAGCTCCCCCCCCGGACAGAATAATTCACCCCTCCACTTT
CASSSPPGQNNSPLHF
>.|TRBV5-1|.|TRBJ1-4
TGCGCCAGCAGCGTGGACGGGCGGCAGAAACTGTTTTTT
CASSVDGRQKLFF
>few|TRBV7-2|TRBD1|TRBJ1-1
TGTGCCAGCAGCCCCCGACGGACAGGGCCGGGCACTGAAGCTTTCTTT
CASSPRRTGPGTEAFF
>many|TRBV29-1|TRBD2|TRBJ2-3
TGCAGTATCGGGGGGGTCCACACAGATACGCAGTATTTT
CSIGGVHTDTQYF
>few|TRBV4-1|.|TRBJ2-1
TGCGCCAGCAGCCAAGTCTACCCCAGCTCCTACAATGAGCAGTTCTTC
CASSQVYPSSYNEQFF
>few|TRBV27|.|TRBJ2-7
TGTGCCAGCAGTTCCCGGCAGGGTGGTTCCTACGAGCAGTACTTC
CASSSRQGGSYEQYF
>.|TRBV20-1|TRBD2|TRBJ2-1
TGCAGTGCTAGGGGCGGTATTAGCGGGAGGGCACACTCCTACAATGAGCAGTTCTTC
CSARGGISGRAHSYNEQFF
>.|TRBV18|.|TRBJ1-3
TGTGCCAGCTCACCAGGGGGGTTGAGCTCTGGAAACACCATATATTTT
CASSPGGLSSGNTIYF
>.|TRBV29-1|.|TRBJ1-1
TGCAGCGCACGACCACAGGGTTGGAACACTGAAGCTTTCTTT
CSARPQGWNTEAFF
>.|TRBV20-1|TRBD2|TRBJ2-3
TGCAGTGCTAGAGATCTTTGGACTAGGTCCTCTAGCACAGATACGCAGTATTTT
CSARDLWTRSSSTDTQYF
>once|TRBV12-3/TRBV12-4|.|TRBJ2-5
TGTGCCAGCAGTCGGCGTAAAAAACCTCACAGGGAAGGTCTGCGAGAGACCCAGTACTTC
CASSRRKKPHREGLRETQYF
>many|TRBV15|TRBD1|TRBJ2-5
TGTGCCACCAGCAGAGATACAGGGGTGGCAGAGACCCAGTACTTC
CATSRDTGVAETQYF
>.|TRBV3-1|TRBD1|TRBJ2-3
TGTGCCAGCAGCCAAGATTTGGGACAGGGCCAGTATTTT
CASSQDLGQGQYF
>.|TRBV28|.|TRBJ1-2
TGTGCCAGCACCCCAGGACAGCCCTATGGCTACACCTTC
CASTPGQPYGYTF
>.|TRBV6-5|.|TRBJ2-7
TGTGCCAGCAGCCGACCCCAGTTCTACGAGCAGTACTTC
CASSRPQFYEQYF
>.|TRBV2|TRBD1|TRBJ2-1
TGTGCCAGCATTAACCGCGGACAGGGGGCTGAAAATGAGCAGTTCTTC
CASINRGQGAENEQFF
>.|TRBV27|TRBD1|TRBJ1-2
TGTGCCAGCAGTCCACAGAGATTCCGACAGGGAGGAGACTATGGCTACACCTTC
CASSPQRFRQGGDYGYTF
>few|TRBV19|TRBD1|TRBJ1-2
TGTGCCAGCCGACAGGGGTACTATGGCTACACCTTC
CASRQGYYGYTF
>once|TRBV27|TRBD1|TRBJ1-1
TGTGCCAGCAGTACTCGGGACAGGCGTATGATGAACGCTGAAGCTTTCTTT
CASSTRDRRMMNAEAFF
>.|TRBV25-1|.|TRBJ2-7
TGTGCCAGCAGTGATGGTATTAAGACAAAGCTGTACGAGCAGTACTTC
CASSDGIKTKLYEQYF
>.|TRBV27|TRBD2|TRBJ2-3
TGTGCCAGCTCAAGGCCGGGACTAGCGGGGGATACGCAGTATTTT
CASSRPGLAGDTQYF
>many|TRBV20-1|.|TRBJ2-7
TGCAGTGCTAGAGATCAGGCGCACTACGAGCAGTACTTC
CSARDQAHYEQYF
>few|TRBV15|.|TRBJ2-5
TGTGCCACCAGCAGAGAGTCCCCAGCAGAGACCCAGTACTTC
CATSRESPAETQYF
>.|TRBV20-1|.|TRBJ2-1
TGCAGTGCCCCTCGGGACATCTCCTACAATGAGCAGTTCTTC
CSAPRDISYNEQFF
>few|TRBV3-1|.|TRBJ2-3
TGTGCCAGCAGCCGGGGGGTTGGAACAGATACGCAGTATTTT
CASSRGVGTDTQYF
>few|TRBV7-9|TRBD2|TRBJ2-1
TGTGCCAGCAGCCCCTTGGGAGCGGGAGAAAACAATGAGCAGTTCTTC
CASSPLGAGENNEQFF
>.|TRBV12-3/TRBV12-4|.|TRBJ1-5
TGTGCCAGCAGTTTGTGGGGACCGGCCAATCAGCCCCAGCATTTT
CASSLWGPANQPQHF
>.|TRBV7-8|.|TRBJ2-3
TGTGCCAGCAGCCCCGGTACCCTCGACAGTCTAAGCACAGATACGCAGTATTTT
CASSPGTLDSLSTDTQYF
>many|TRBV7-9|TRBD2|TRBJ2-3
TGTGCCAGCAGCTTAAGTGAGGCGGGAGCAGATACGCAGTATTTT
CASSLSEAGADTQYF